Included here is one TCR beta chain sequence, with context. Its cognate antigen is unknown. This entry comes from a study of T-cell memory formation after mild COVID-19. Study-wide context: Largely, TCR clusters stayed within a single donor.

The V gene lost 2 bases and the J gene lost 4 bases, with 16 bases spanning the gap. The CDR3 has 16 residues. Germline V lookup: CDR1 SGHVS, CDR2 FNYEAQ. Study outcomes and limitations: Pre-infection memory contained some responding clones, which suggested that cross-reactive memory had joined.

5'RACE, which relied on constant-segment primers, yielded TCR alpha and TCR beta cDNA libraries carrying sample barcodes and UMIs. MiXCR was run by TCRdb on the 5' RACE reads, yielding one entry per CDR3 protein. This table has about 170,000 distinct CDR3 sequences, 13% appearing once. What was sequenced was PBMCs or a T cell subset sorted from them (not recorded which). The chain is built from TRBV7-6 and TRBJ2-3, with D unclear. The TCR comes from a man aged 18-30 years who had mild COVID-19 (a few samples of this study predate the infection). Cell type and time point are not known. The CDR3 region is CASSLLGYETADTQYF. In DNA form, the CDR3 reads TGTGCCAGCAGCTTACTGGGCTACGAAACGGCAGATACGCAGTATTTT.